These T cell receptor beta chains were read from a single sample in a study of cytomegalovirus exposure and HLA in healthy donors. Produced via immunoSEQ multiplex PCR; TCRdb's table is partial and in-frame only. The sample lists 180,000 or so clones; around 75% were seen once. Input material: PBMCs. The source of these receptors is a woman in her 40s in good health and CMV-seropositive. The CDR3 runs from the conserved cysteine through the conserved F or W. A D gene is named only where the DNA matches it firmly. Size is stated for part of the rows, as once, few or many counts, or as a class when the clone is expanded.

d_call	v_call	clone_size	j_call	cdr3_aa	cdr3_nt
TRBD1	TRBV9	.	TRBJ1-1	CASSPQGAIGTEAFF	TGTGCCAGCAGCCCTCAGGGGGCTATTGGCACTGAAGCTTTCTTT
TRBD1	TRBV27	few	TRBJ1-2	CASSLSGRGRGYTF	TGTGCCAGCAGTTTGAGTGGCAGGGGGCGTGGCTACACCTTC
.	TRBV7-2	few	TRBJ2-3	CASSGWDTQYF	TGTGCCAGCAGCGGCTGGGATACGCAGTATTTT
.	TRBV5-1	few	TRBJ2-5	CASSRALETQYF	TGCGCCAGCAGTCGAGCCTTGGAGACCCAGTACTTC
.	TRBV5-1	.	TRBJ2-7	CASSLARTPESSYEQYF	TGCGCCAGCAGCTTGGCCAGGACTCCTGAGAGCTCCTACGAGCAGTACTTC
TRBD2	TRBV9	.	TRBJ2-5	CASSVGLAEYQETQYF	TGTGCCAGCAGCGTAGGACTAGCGGAGTACCAAGAGACCCAGTACTTC
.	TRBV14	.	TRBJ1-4	CASSQVLGLNEKLFF	TGTGCCAGCAGCCAAGTTCTGGGACTAAATGAAAAACTGTTTTTT
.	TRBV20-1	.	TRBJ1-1	CSAREGREAFF	TGCAGTGCCAGGGAAGGGCGGGAAGCTTTCTTT
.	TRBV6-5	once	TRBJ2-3	CASRRGLRDTQYF	TGTGCCAGCAGGCGGGGACTTCGGGATACGCAGTATTTT
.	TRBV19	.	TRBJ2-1	CAVGVSYNEQFF	TGTGCCGTAGGGGTCTCCTACAATGAGCAGTTCTTC
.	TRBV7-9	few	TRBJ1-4	CASSPTGSLKNEKLFF	TGTGCCAGCAGCCCGACGGGTTCCCTGAAGAATGAAAAACTGTTTTTT
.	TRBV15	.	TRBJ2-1	CATSRDFAPDNYREEQFF	TGTGCCACCAGCAGAGATTTTGCCCCCGACAATTACAGAGAAGAGCAGTTCTTC
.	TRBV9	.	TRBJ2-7	CASSVGGGSTYEQYF	TGTGCCAGCAGCGTAGGGGGGGGCTCTACCTACGAGCAGTACTTC
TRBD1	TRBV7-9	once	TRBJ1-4	CASSHPGQGHEKLFF	TGTGCCAGCAGTCATCCGGGACAGGGTCATGAAAAACTGTTTTTT
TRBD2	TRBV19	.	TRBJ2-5	CASRRTSGTKETQYF	TGTGCCAGTAGACGGACTAGCGGGACGAAAGAGACCCAGTACTTC
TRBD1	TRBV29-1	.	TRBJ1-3	CSVVQGADTIYF	TGCAGCGTTGTTCAGGGGGCAGACACCATATATTTT
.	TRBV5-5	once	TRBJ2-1	CASSFQAGQYNEQFF	TGTGCCAGCAGCTTTCAAGCGGGCCAATACAATGAGCAGTTCTTC
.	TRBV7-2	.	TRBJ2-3	CASSHDRKGTDTQYF	TGTGCCAGCAGCCACGACAGGAAGGGCACAGATACGCAGTATTTT
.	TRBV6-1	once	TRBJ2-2	CASSETRAPRRMAGELFF	TGTGCCAGCAGTGAAACCCGAGCCCCGCGGAGGATGGCCGGGGAGCTGTTTTTT
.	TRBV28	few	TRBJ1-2	CASSGGGFQYGYTF	TGTGCCAGCAGTGGGGGCGGCTTTCAGTATGGCTACACCTTC
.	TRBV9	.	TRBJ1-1	CASSGQNTEAFF	TGTGCCAGCAGCGGACAGAATACTGAAGCTTTCTTT
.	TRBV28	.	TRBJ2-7	CASRDTTYEQYF	TGTGCCAGCAGGGACACCACCTACGAGCAGTACTTC
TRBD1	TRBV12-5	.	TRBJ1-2	CASGLAGQGAIGGYTF	TGTGCTAGTGGTTTGGCAGGACAGGGGGCAATTGGGGGCTACACCTTC